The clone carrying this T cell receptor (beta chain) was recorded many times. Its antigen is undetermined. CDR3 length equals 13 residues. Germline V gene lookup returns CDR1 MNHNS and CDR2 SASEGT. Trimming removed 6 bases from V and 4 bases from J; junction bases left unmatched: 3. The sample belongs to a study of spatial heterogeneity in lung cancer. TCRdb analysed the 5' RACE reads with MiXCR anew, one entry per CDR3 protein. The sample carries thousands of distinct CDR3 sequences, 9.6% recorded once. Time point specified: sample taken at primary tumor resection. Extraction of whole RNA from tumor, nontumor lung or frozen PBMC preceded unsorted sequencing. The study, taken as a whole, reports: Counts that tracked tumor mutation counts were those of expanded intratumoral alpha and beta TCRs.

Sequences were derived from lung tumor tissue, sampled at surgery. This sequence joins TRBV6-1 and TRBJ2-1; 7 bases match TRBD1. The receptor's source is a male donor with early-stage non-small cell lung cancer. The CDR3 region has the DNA TGTGCCAGCAGATGGGGACAGTACAATGAGCAGTTCTTC. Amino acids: CASRWGQYNEQFF.